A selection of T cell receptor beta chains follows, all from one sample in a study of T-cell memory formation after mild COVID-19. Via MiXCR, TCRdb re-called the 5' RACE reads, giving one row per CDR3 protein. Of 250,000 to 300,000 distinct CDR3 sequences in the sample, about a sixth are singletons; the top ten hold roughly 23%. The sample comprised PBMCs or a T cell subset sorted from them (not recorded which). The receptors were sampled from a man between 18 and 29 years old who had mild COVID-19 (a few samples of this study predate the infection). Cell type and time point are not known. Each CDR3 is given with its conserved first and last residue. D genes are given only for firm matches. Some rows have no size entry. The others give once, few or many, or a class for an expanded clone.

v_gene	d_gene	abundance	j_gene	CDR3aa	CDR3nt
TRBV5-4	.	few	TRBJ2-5	CASSWGRDFQYF	TGTGCCAGCAGCTGGGGCCGGGACTTCCAGTACTTC
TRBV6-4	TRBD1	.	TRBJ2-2	CASSVEGGIGELFF	TGTGCCAGCAGTGTTGAAGGGGGCATCGGGGAGCTGTTTTTT
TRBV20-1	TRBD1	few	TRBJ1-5	CSARRTGGESNQPQHF	TGCAGTGCTAGGAGGACAGGGGGAGAAAGCAATCAGCCCCAGCATTTT
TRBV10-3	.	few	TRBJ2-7	CAINNRPSYEQYF	TGTGCCATCAACAACCGGCCCTCGTACGAGCAGTACTTC
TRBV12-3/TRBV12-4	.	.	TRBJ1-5	CASRQSVVQPQHF	TGTGCCAGCAGGCAATCAGTGGTTCAGCCCCAGCATTTT
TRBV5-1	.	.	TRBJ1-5	CASSLTGASNQPQHF	TGCGCCAGCAGCTTAACAGGAGCTAGCAATCAGCCCCAGCATTTT
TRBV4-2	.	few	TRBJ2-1	CASSQLGRASYNEQFF	TGTGCCAGCAGCCAATTGGGACGAGCCTCCTACAATGAGCAGTTCTTC
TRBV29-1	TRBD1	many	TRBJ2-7	CSAWAPGQQVSYEQYF	TGCAGCGCCTGGGCTCCGGGACAGCAAGTCTCCTACGAGCAGTACTTC
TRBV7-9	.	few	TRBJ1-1	CASSFTGATEAFF	TGTGCCAGCAGCTTTACAGGCGCCACTGAAGCTTTCTTT
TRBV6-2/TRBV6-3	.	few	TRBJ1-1	CASRGVGNTEAFF	TGTGCCAGCCGGGGGGTCGGCAACACTGAAGCTTTCTTT
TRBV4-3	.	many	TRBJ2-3	CASSQDIGTSSTDTQYF	TGCGCCAGCAGCCAAGATATAGGGACTTCAAGCACAGATACGCAGTATTTT
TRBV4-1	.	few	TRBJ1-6	CAGSQEVTADSPLHF	TGCGCCGGCAGCCAAGAAGTCACAGCCGACTCACCCCTCCACTTT
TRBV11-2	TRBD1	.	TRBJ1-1	CASSLGRGQGDRGTEAFF	TGTGCCAGCAGCTTAGGTCGGGGACAGGGCGATCGAGGCACTGAAGCTTTCTTT
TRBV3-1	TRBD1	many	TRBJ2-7	CASSYWTGSYEQYF	TGTGCCAGCAGCTACTGGACAGGATCCTACGAGCAGTACTTC
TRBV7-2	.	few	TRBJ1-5	CASSLTSDQPQHF	TGTGCCAGCAGCTTGACATCTGATCAGCCCCAGCATTTT
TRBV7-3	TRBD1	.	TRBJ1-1	CASSLLTGRSEAFF	TGTGCCAGCAGCTTGTTGACAGGGCGAAGTGAAGCTTTCTTT
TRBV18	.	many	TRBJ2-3	CASSPQVSTDTQYF	TGTGCCAGCTCACCACAGGTCAGCACAGATACGCAGTATTTT
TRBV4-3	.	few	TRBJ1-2	CASSRRIGEGYTF	TGCGCCAGCAGCCGGCGTATCGGAGAGGGCTACACCTTC
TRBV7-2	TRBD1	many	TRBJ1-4	CASSFWQGDEKLFF	TGTGCCAGCAGCTTTTGGCAGGGGGACGAAAAACTGTTTTTT
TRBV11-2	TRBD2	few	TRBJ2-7	CATSSGLSYEQYF	TGTGCCACCAGTAGCGGGTTGTCCTACGAGCAGTACTTC
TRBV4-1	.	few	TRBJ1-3	CASRAGFRNTIYF	TGCGCCAGCAGGGCAGGGTTTCGAAACACCATATATTTT
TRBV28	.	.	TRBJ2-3	CAILSGSTDTQYF	TGTGCCATTCTGAGCGGGAGCACAGATACGCAGTATTTT
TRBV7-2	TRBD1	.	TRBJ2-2	CASSSDRATGELFF	TGTGCCAGCAGCTCGGACAGGGCCACCGGGGAGCTGTTTTTT
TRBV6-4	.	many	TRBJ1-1	CASSDEWSRTMNTEAFF	TGTGCCAGCAGTGACGAGTGGTCCAGGACCATGAACACTGAAGCTTTCTTT
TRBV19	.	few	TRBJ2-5	CASSIGNSYQETQYF	TGTGCCAGTTCAATAGGAAACTCGTACCAAGAGACCCAGTACTTC
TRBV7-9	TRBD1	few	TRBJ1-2	CASSSTSTGEANYGYTF	TGTGCCAGCAGCTCTACTTCGACAGGGGAGGCCAACTATGGCTACACCTTC
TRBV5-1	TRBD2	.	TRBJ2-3	CASSLGSLAGADTQYF	TGCGCCAGCAGCTTAGGGTCCCTAGCGGGGGCAGATACGCAGTATTTT
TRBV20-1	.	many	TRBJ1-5	CSARYGAQPQHF	TGCAGTGCTAGATATGGGGCCCAGCCCCAGCATTTT
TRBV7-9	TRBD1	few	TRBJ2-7	CASSLEGTGYEQYF	TGTGCCAGCAGCTTAGAGGGGACAGGGTACGAGCAGTACTTC
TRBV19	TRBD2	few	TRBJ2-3	CASSSQRGLPSDTQYF	TGTGCCAGTAGTTCACAGCGGGGACTACCATCCGATACGCAGTATTTT
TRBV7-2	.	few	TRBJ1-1	CASSLGGGDRIFRRF	TGTGCCAGCAGCTTAGGGGGAGGTGACAGGATCTTTAGAAGGTTT
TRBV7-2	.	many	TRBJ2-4	CASSLAKNIQYF	TGTGCCAGCAGCTTAGCCAAAAACATTCAGTACTTC
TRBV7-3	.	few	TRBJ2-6	CASSRNSGANVLTF	TGTGCCAGCAGCCGTAACTCTGGGGCCAACGTCCTGACTTTC
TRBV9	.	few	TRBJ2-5	CASSVSGPPGTQYF	TGTGCCAGCAGCGTTAGCGGTCCGCCTGGGACCCAGTACTTC
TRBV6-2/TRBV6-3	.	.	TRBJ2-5	CASSPRLVPETQYF	TGTGCCAGCAGTCCCAGACTAGTTCCGGAGACCCAGTACTTC
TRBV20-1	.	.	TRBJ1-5	CSAFTVSSNQPQHF	TGCAGTGCTTTTACAGTCTCTAGCAATCAGCCCCAGCATTTT
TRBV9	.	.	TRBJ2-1	CASSVDVGHSSYNEQFF	TGTGCCAGCAGCGTAGACGTGGGACACAGCTCCTACAATGAGCAGTTCTTC
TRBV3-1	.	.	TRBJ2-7	CASSRANEQYF	TGTGCCAGCAGCCGGGCAAACGAGCAGTACTTC
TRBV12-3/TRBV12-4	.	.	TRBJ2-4	CASSWTAFKNIQYF	TGTGCCAGCAGTTGGACAGCTTTCAAAAACATTCAGTACTTC
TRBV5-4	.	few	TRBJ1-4	CASSRENLREKLFF	TGTGCCAGCAGCCGTGAAAACCTTAGGGAAAAACTGTTTTTT